Described below is a single T cell receptor beta chain sequence and its context. Unique molecular identifiers featured in how the TCRbeta library was prepared. TCRdb redid the calling of the PCR reads with MiXCR, one entry per CDR3 protein. The table has 400,000 to 500,000 distinct CDR3 sequences, 9.5% to 13% seen once. This sample stems from a study of T-cell reconstitution after alpha-beta-depleted transplantation in children. The CDR3 covers 15 residues. Per the germline V gene, CDR1 is SGHNT and CDR2 is YYREEE (reference sequence). Trimming pared 4 bases from V and 6 bases from J, leaving 16 bases between.

The clonotype originates from a human donor who donated a stem cell graft to a child with acute myeloid leukemia. The chain links TRBV5-4 to TRBJ2-2; D possibly corresponds to TRBD2 (6 bases). The sequencing used PBMCs from the stem cell graft donor, collected from the stem cell graft. The CDR3 region is CASSTKLAVSGELFF. The DNA of the CDR3 is TGTGCCAGCAGCACCAAACTAGCTGTTTCCGGGGAGCTGTTTTTT.